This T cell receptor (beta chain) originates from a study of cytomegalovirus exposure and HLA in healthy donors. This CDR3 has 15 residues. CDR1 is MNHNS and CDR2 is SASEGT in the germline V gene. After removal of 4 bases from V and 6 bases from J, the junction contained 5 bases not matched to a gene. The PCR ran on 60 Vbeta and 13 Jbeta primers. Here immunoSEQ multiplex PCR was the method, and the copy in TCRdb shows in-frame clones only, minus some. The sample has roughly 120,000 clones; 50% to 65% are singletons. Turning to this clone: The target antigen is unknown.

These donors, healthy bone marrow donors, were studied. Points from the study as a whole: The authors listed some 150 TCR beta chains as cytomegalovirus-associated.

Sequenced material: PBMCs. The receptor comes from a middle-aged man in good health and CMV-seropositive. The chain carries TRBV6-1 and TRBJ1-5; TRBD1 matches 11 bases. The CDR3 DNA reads TGTGCCAGCAGTGGCCCGGGACAGGGGGGTCAGCCCCAGCATTTT. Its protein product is CASSGPGQGGQPQHF.